Listed here is a single T cell receptor (beta chain). The sample belongs to a study of blood T cell repertoires in COVID-19. In the original workflow: Nucleated cell counts were estimated from reference gene primer amplification. Libraries were prepared by immunoSEQ multiplex PCR; TCRdb keeps only in-frame clonotypes and omits some of them. Clone size and the V and J calls come from that table; the DNA yielded D and trimming. This table holds hundreds of thousands of clones, roughly 90% found once. This CDR3 has 13 residues. The germline CDR1 and CDR2 sequences are MNHEY and SVGAGI. V was cut by 9 bases and J by 1 base, with 12 bases left in between.

The specimen sequenced was peripheral blood. The chain links TRBV6-5 to TRBJ1-1, with D perhaps matching TRBD1 (5 bases). The source of this sequence is a woman aged 25-40 years with active or convalescent COVID-19. The CDR3 sequence: CASTQDRNTEAFF. CDR3 bases: TGTGCCAGTACACAGGATAGGAACACTGAAGCTTTCTTT.